This is a list of T cell receptor beta chains from one sample in a study of T-cell memory formation after mild COVID-19. TCRdb re-analysed the 5' RACE reads in MiXCR, keeping a single row per CDR3 protein. The sample has 190,000 or so distinct CDR3 sequences, 20% to 25% seen once; the top ten hold roughly 23%. The sample consisted of PBMCs or a T cell subset sorted from them (not recorded which). These receptors came from an adult woman who had mild COVID-19 (a few samples of this study predate the infection). Cell type and time point are not known. The CDR3 runs from the conserved cysteine through the conserved F or W. Each record gives: V gene, J gene, clone size, D gene, CDR3 protein, CDR3 DNA. D genes are given only for firm matches. Clone size is given for some rows only: seen once, a few or many times, or a class if the clone is expanded.

>TRBV15|TRBJ2-5|-|-
CATSRVDGSQETQYF
TGTGCCACCAGCAGGGTGGACGGATCCCAAGAGACCCAGTACTTC
>TRBV5-1|TRBJ2-1|few|-
CASSLQDTYNEQFF
TGCGCCAGCAGCTTACAGGACACCTACAATGAGCAGTTCTTC
>TRBV9|TRBJ1-2|few|TRBD1
CASSVAETGGWNYGYTF
TGTGCCAGCAGCGTAGCCGAGACAGGGGGCTGGAACTATGGCTACACCTTC
>TRBV29-1|TRBJ2-7|few|-
CSVAGTVTYEQYF
TGCAGCGTTGCCGGGACGGTCACCTACGAGCAGTACTTC
>TRBV7-3|TRBJ2-7|few|-
CASSLLGGGYEQYF
TGTGCCAGCAGCTTACTGGGGGGCGGATACGAGCAGTACTTC
>TRBV5-6|TRBJ1-2|-|TRBD1
CASSSQTGDPYGYTF
TGTGCCAGCAGCTCCCAGACAGGGGACCCCTATGGCTACACCTTC
>TRBV15|TRBJ1-6|few|TRBD1
CATSGTGSNSPLHF
TGTGCCACCAGCGGGACAGGGTCGAATTCACCCCTCCACTTT
>TRBV5-6|TRBJ2-3|-|TRBD2
CASSPQLAGVGDTQYF
TGTGCCAGCAGCCCGCAACTAGCGGGAGTCGGAGATACGCAGTATTTT
>TRBV6-5|TRBJ2-1|-|-
CASSYARGSEQFF
TGTGCCAGCAGTTACGCACGGGGGAGTGAGCAGTTCTTC
>TRBV12-3/TRBV12-4|TRBJ2-1|-|TRBD1
CASGDRVINEQFF
TGTGCCAGCGGCGACAGGGTCATCAATGAGCAGTTCTTC
>TRBV5-1|TRBJ1-1|few|TRBD1
CASSPGTGATEAFF
TGCGCCAGCAGCCCGGGGACAGGGGCCACTGAAGCTTTCTTT
>TRBV27|TRBJ1-5|-|TRBD1
CASSPGQGAQPQHF
TGTGCCAGCAGTCCCGGACAGGGGGCCCAGCCCCAGCATTTT
>TRBV5-1|TRBJ2-1|-|TRBD1
CASGFTGGSYNEQFF
TGCGCCAGCGGCTTTACAGGGGGCTCCTACAATGAGCAGTTCTTC
>TRBV6-5|TRBJ1-1|-|TRBD1
CASRLGQGATEAFF
TGTGCCAGCAGATTAGGACAGGGGGCGACTGAAGCTTTCTTT
>TRBV5-6|TRBJ2-1|-|TRBD2
CASSLFVTGGSYNEQFF
TGTGCCAGCAGCTTGTTTGTCACGGGGGGGTCCTACAATGAGCAGTTCTTC
>TRBV4-1|TRBJ1-3|few|-
CASSQYPEIPGNTIYF
TGCGCCAGCAGCCAATACCCGGAGATTCCTGGAAACACCATATATTTT
>TRBV7-9|TRBJ1-2|-|TRBD1
CASSTTGSNYGYTF
TGTGCCAGCAGCACGACAGGGAGCAACTATGGCTACACCTTC
>TRBV14|TRBJ2-2|-|-
CASSQVAGRRAGELFF
TGTGCCAGCAGCCAAGTTGCGGGAAGGCGGGCCGGGGAGCTGTTTTTT
>TRBV5-1|TRBJ2-7|-|-
CASSLEGQHYEQYF
TGCGCCAGCAGCCTCGAAGGACAACACTACGAGCAGTACTTC
>TRBV4-1|TRBJ2-7|once|-
CASSQDVTYYYEQYF
TGCGCCAGCAGCCAAGATGTGACTTACTATTACGAGCAGTACTTC
>TRBV9|TRBJ1-2|-|-
CASSVGAANYGYTF
TGTGCCAGCAGCGTAGGGGCAGCCAACTATGGCTACACCTTC
>TRBV20-1|TRBJ1-1|few|-
CSAKDSGESTEAFF
TGCAGTGCTAAGGATTCGGGGGAGAGCACTGAAGCTTTCTTT